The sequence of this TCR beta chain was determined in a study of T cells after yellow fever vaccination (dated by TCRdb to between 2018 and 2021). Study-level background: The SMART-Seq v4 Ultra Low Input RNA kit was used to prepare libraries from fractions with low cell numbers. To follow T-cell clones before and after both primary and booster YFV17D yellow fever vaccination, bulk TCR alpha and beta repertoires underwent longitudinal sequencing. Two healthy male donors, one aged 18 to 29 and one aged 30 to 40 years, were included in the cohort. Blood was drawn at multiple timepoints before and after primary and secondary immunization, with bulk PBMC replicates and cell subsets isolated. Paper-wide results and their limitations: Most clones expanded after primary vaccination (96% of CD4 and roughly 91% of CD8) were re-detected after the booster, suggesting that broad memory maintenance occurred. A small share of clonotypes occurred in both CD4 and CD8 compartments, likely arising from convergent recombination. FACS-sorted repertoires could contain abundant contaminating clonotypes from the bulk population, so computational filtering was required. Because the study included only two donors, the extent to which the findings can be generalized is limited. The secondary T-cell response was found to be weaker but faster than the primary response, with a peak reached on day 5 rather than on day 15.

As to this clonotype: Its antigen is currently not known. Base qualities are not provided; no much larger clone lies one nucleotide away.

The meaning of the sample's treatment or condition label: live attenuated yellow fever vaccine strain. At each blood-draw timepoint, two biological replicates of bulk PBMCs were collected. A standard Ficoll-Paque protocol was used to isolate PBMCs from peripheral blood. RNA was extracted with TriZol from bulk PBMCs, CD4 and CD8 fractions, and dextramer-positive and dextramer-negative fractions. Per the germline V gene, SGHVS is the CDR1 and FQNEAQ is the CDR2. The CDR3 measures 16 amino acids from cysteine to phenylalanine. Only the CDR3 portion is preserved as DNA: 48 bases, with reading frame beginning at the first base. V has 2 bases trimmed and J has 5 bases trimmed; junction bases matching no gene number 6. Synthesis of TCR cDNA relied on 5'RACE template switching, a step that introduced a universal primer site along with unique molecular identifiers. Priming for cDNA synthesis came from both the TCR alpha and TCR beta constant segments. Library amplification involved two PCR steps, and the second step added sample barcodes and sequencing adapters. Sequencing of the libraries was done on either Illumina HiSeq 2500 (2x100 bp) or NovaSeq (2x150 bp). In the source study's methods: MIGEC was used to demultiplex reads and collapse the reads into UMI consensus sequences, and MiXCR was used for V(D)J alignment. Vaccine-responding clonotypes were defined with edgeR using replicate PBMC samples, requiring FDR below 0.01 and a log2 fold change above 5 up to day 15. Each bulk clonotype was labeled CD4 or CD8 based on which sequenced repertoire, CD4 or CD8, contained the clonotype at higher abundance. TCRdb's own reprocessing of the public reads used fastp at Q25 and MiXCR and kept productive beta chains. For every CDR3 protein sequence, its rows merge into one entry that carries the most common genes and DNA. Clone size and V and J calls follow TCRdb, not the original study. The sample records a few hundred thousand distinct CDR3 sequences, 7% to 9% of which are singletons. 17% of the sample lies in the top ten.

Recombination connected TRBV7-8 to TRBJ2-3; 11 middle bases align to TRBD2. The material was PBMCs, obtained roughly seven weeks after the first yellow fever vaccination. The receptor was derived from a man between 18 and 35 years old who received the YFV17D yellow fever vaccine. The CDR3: CASSLNSGGAGDTQYF. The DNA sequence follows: TGTGCCAGCAGCTTAAATAGCGGGGGGGCAGGAGATACGCAGTATTTT.